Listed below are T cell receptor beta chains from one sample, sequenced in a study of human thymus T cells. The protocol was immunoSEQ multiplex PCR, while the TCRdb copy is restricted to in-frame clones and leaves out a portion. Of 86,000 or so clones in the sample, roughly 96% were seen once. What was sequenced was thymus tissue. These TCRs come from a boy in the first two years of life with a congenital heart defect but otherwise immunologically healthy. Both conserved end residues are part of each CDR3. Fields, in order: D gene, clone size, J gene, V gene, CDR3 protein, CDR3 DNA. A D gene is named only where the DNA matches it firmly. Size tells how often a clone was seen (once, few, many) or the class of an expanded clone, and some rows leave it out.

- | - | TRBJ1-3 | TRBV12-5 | CASGCGGNTIYF | TGTGCTAGTGGTTGTGGTGGAAACACCATATATTTT
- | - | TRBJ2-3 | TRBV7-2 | CASGPQGEADTQYF | TGTGCCAGCGGCCCGCAAGGGGAGGCAGATACGCAGTATTTT
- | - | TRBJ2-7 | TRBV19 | CASSPRATYEQYF | TGTGCCAGTAGTCCTAGAGCAACCTACGAGCAGTACTTC
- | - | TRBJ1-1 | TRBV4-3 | CASSQGWGPNTEAFF | TGCGCCAGCAGCCAGGGGTGGGGCCCGAACACTGAAGCTTTCTTT
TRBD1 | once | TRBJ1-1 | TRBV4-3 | CASSQQNDRDEAFF | TGCGCCAGCAGCCAACAAAACGACAGGGATGAAGCTTTCTTT
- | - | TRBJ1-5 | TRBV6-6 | CASRDRNKYSNQPQHF | TGTGCCAGCAGGGACCGCAACAAGTATAGCAATCAGCCCCAGCATTTT
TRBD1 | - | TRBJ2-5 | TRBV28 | CASSSRDRRTETQYF | TGTGCCAGCAGTTCCCGGGACAGGAGGACGGAGACCCAGTACTTC
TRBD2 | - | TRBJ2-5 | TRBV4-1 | CASSQIPLLAGRRETQYF | TGCGCCAGCAGCCAAATACCCCTACTAGCGGGGAGGAGAGAGACCCAGTACTTC
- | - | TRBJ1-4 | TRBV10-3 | CAISESSLGATNEKLFF | TGTGCCATCAGTGAGTCTTCCCTGGGGGCAACTAATGAAAAACTGTTTTTT
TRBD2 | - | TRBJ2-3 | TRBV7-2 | CASSPRGLGRTTDTQYF | TGTGCCAGCAGCCCGAGGGGACTAGGGCGGACCACAGATACGCAGTATTTT
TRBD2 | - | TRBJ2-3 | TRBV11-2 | CASSWTSGRRDTQYF | TGTGCCAGCAGCTGGACTAGCGGGAGGAGAGATACGCAGTATTTT
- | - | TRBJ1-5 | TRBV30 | CAWSVPRQVDSNQPQHF | TGTGCCTGGAGTGTACCCCGACAGGTGGATAGCAATCAGCCCCAGCATTTT
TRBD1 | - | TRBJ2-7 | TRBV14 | CASSLTGTGVFYEQYF | TGTGCCAGCAGCCTCACGGGGACAGGGGTATTCTACGAGCAGTACTTC
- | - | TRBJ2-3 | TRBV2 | CAVQGSSTDTQYF | TGTGCCGTCCAGGGGTCTAGCACAGATACGCAGTATTTT